This entry concerns a single TCR beta chain. This record comes from a study of blood T cell repertoires in COVID-19. As for the study in general: Sources were T cells, B-cell-depleted T cells, or PBMCs; the material itself was cDNA or gDNA.

The repertoire was sequenced with immunoSEQ multiplex PCR; TCRdb's copy has only in-frame clones and lacks some. The table records around 100,000 clones, approximately 84% of them present only once. Germline-derived CDR1 and CDR2 are SGHVS and FQNEAQ. The CDR3 is 18 amino acids. The V segment lost 3 bases and the J segment 8 bases; nucleotides outside the gene matches: 14. V and J are TRBV7-8 and TRBJ1-4; 11 positions agree with TRBD1. The receptor was isolated from a human donor in a cohort sampled during active COVID-19. Material for sequencing was peripheral blood. This CDR3 is CASSFSAPGQGAGEKLFF. CDR3 bases: TGTGCCAGCAGCTTCAGCGCACCAGGACAGGGGGCCGGGGAAAAACTGTTTTTT. Drawing the rest from reference TRBV7-8 and TRBJ1-4, the complete variable domain is GAGVSQSPRYKVAKRGQDVALRCDPISGHVSLFWYQQALGQGPEFLTYFQNEAQLDKSGLPSDRFFAERPEGSVSTLKIQRTQQEDSAVYLCASSFSAPGQGAGEKLFFGSGTQLSVL.